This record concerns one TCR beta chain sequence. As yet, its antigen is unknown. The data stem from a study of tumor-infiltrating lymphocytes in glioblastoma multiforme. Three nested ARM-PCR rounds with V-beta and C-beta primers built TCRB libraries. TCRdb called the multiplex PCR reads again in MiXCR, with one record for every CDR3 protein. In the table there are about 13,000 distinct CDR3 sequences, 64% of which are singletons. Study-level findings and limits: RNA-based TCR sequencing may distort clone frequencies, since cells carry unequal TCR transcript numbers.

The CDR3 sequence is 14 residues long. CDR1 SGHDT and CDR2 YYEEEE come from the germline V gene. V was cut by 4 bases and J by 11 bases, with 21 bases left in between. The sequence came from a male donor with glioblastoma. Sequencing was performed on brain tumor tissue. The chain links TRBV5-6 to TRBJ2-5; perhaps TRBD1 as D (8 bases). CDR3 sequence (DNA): TGTGCCAGCAGCGCCCGGACGGGGGGACAGGCTCAGTACTTC. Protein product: CASSARTGGQAQYF.